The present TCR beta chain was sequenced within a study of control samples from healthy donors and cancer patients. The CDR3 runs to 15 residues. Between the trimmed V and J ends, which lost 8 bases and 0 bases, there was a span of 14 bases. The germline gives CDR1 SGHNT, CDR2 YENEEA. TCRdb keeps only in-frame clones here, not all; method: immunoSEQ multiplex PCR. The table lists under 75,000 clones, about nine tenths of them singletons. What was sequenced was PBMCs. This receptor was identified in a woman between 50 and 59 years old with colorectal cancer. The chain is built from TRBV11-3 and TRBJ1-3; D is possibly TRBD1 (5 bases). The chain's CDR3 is CASAPGDGSGNTIYF. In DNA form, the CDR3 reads TGTGCCAGCGCCCCCGGGGACGGCTCTGGAAACACCATATATTTT.